This T cell receptor (beta chain) was documented in a study of shared clonotypes between healthy human individuals. With regard to this clone: Its specificity is not known.

V shed 5 bases and J shed 2 bases, with 14 bases lying between them. The germline gives CDR1 SGHNT, CDR2 YYREEE (reference sequence). This CDR3 spans 14 amino acids. Overall study results and limits: Some clonotypes were shared by all four sorted-subset donors, while others were not shared. The non-shared ones had lower generation probabilities than the shared ones.

Sequenced by immunoSEQ multiplex PCR; TCRdb stores in-frame clones only, minus some. The sample has about 1.1 million clones, approximately 80% seen once; the top ten hold roughly 0.65%. This chain connects TRBV5-4 to TRBJ2-7, with D perhaps TRBD2 (6 bases). The sequenced material came from memory CD4+ T cells from PBMCs. The subset: CD45RA-negative fraction. This receptor was identified in a man between 18 and 35 years old in good health. Some clones in this sample may be carry-over from other donors' samples. Here the CDR3 reads CASSLVGGAYEQYF. CDR3 nucleotide sequence: TGTGCCAGCAGTCTCGTGGGGGGAGCCTACGAGCAGTACTTC.